This entry lists 22 T cell receptor beta chains sequenced from one sample in a study of cytomegalovirus exposure and HLA in healthy donors. 13 Jbeta primers and 60 Vbeta primers were used for the PCR. Generated by immunoSEQ multiplex PCR, the TCRdb table keeps only in-frame clones and is missing some. The sample consists of roughly 90,000 clones, roughly four fifths of them appearing once. The sequenced sample consisted of PBMCs. The receptors here all came from a man younger than 45 in good health and CMV-seropositive.

The chain employs TRBV27 and TRBJ1-3; possibly TRBD1 for D (6 bases). The CDR3 extends over 15 amino acids. V dropped 3 bases and J dropped 3 bases, with 12 bases sitting between them. Germline V lookup: CDR1 MNHEY, CDR2 SMNVEV (reference sequence). CDR3 in DNA: TGTGCCAGCAGTTTCGCGGCAGGGGTTGGAAACACCATATATTTT. Its protein product is CASSFAAGVGNTIYF.

This rearrangement joins TRBV11-3 to TRBJ2-1; D may be TRBD2 (5 bases). The CDR3 is 15 residues long. V was pared by 0 bases and J by 0 bases, with 6 bases between. CDR1 SGHNT and CDR2 YENEEA come from the germline V gene. The CDR3: CASSLEGSSYNEQFF. The CDR3 DNA sequence: TGTGCCAGCAGCTTAGAGGGGAGCTCCTACAATGAGCAGTTCTTC.

This chain uses TRBV9 with TRBJ2-1, with 9 bases that match TRBD2. The V gene's germline CDR1 is SGDLS and CDR2 YYNGEE. The CDR3 is 15 residues long. Trimming at V came to 5 bases and at J to 8 bases, leaving 11 bases not matched to a gene. CDR3 amino acids: CASSGPGGRAYEQFF. The CDR3 DNA is TGTGCCAGCAGTGGGCCGGGCGGGAGGGCCTATGAGCAGTTCTTC.

The chain employs TRBV7-9 and TRBJ2-7; possibly TRBD2 for D (7 bases). Trimming cost V 0 bases and J 6 bases, with 12 bases left between them. Germline-derived CDR1 and CDR2 are SEHNR and FQNEAQ (reference sequence). This CDR3 has 14 amino acids. The CDR3 coding sequence is TGTGCCAGCAGCTTAGCGGGGGGGGGCCGCGAGCAGTACTTC. This sequence encodes CASSLAGGGREQYF.

V and J are TRBV2 and TRBJ2-5, with 10 bases identical to TRBD2. Losses at the gene ends were 2 bases for V and 2 bases for J; bases not matched to a gene: 5. The CDR3 is 16 residues long. Germline V lookup: CDR1 SNHLY, CDR2 FYNNEI. CDR3 sequence reads: CASSEITSGEQETQYF. The CDR3 nucleotides are TGTGCCAGCAGTGAAATAACTAGCGGGGAACAAGAGACCCAGTACTTC.

The chain recombines TRBV6-5 with TRBJ2-7; D is possibly TRBD2 (6 bases). V shed 4 bases and J shed 6 bases, with 19 bases lying between them. Germline lookup yields CDR1 MNHEY and CDR2 SVGAGI. CDR3 length: 15 residues. In DNA, the CDR3 is TGTGCCAGCAGTTCCCAGGGACTCCAGGCTGGCGAGCAGTACTTC. Residues: CASSSQGLQAGEQYF.

The rearrangement links TRBV30 to TRBJ2-1, with D perhaps TRBD2 (9 bases). V gave up 7 bases and J gave up 9 bases, with 25 bases separating them. This CDR3 has 15 residues. Per the germline V gene, CDR1 is GTSNPN and CDR2 is SVGIG (reference sequence). CDR3 sequence (DNA): TGTGCCTCGGGTGACAGGGGACTAGCATGGGGTGAGCAGTTCTTC. As protein: CASGDRGLAWGEQFF.

This chain joins TRBV28 and TRBJ1-4; D is unclear. V shed 1 base and J shed 8 bases, with 14 bases lying between them. CDR3 size: 15 residues. CDR1 is MDHEN and CDR2 is SYDVKM in the germline V gene. CDR3 nucleotides: TGTGCCAGCAGTTTATCCTTTGGGAGGGCAGAAAAACTGTTTTTT. It is translated as CASSLSFGRAEKLFF.

The chain has TRBV5-4 and TRBJ2-7, with 7 bases fitting TRBD1. Germline V gene data show CDR1 as SGHNT and CDR2 as YYREEE (reference sequence). V lost 6 bases and J lost 1; bases outside the gene matches: 7. This CDR3 is 14 amino acids long. The CDR3 nucleotides read TGTGCCAGCACCCACCGGGACAGTTCCTACGAGCAGTACTTC. This gives the protein CASTHRDSSYEQYF.

About this clone itself: The sample has other DNA sequences that encode this CDR3 too. V is TRBV7-2 and J is TRBJ2-7, with 9 bases fitting TRBD2. Per the germline V gene, CDR1 is SGHTA and CDR2 is FQGNSA. The CDR3 is made up of 15 amino acids. The trim removed 0 bases at V and 6 bases at J, leaving 6 bases unmatched. The CDR3 region has the DNA TGTGCCAGCAGCTTAGCCCGGCTAGCGGGAATCGAGCAGTACTTC. This translates into CASSLARLAGIEQYF.

The chain recombines TRBV7-6 with TRBJ1-4, with 9 bases that match TRBD1. Germline V gives CDR1 SGHVS, CDR2 FNYEAQ. This CDR3 has 15 residues. The J segment lost 7 bases and the V segment lost 5 bases, leaving 8 bases of the junction unmatched. This CDR3 is CASSPRDRVIEKLFF. The CDR3 nucleotides are TGTGCCAGCAGCCCCCGGGACAGGGTCATTGAAAAACTGTTTTTT.

The chain recombines TRBV6-5 with TRBJ2-7; 8 bases agree with TRBD1. The CDR3 totals 12 residues. Germline CDR1 is MNHEY and CDR2 is SVGAGI. J gave up 6 bases and V 6 bases, and 4 bases lay outside the gene matches. CDR3 protein: CASSSTGGEQYF. CDR3 bases: TGTGCCAGCAGCTCCACAGGGGGCGAGCAGTACTTC.

This clone was picked up one time. V gene TRBV5-4 combines with J gene TRBJ2-1, with D possibly being TRBD1 (5 bases). This CDR3 is built from 14 residues. Germline loops: CDR1 SGHNT, CDR2 YYREEE (reference sequence). Deletions cut 7 bases from V and 1 base from J, with 12 bases between. CDR3 region: CASSSQGSYNEQFF. Here the CDR3 DNA reads TGTGCCAGCTCCAGTCAGGGATCCTACAATGAGCAGTTCTTC.

The chain has TRBV6-5 and TRBJ2-7, with 8 bases fitting TRBD2. The CDR3 runs 16 residues. The V and J ends lost 0 bases and 2 bases, in that order; junction bases with no gene match: 6. Germline-derived CDR1 and CDR2 are MNHEY and SVGAGI. CDR3 DNA sequence: TGTGCCAGCAGTTACTCGGTCAGCGGGAGAACCTACGAGCAGTACTTC. This codes for CASSYSVSGRTYEQYF.

The V and J genes are TRBV6-1 and TRBJ2-3; the D gene is possibly TRBD1 (5 bases). CDR3 length: 14 amino acids. Between the trimmed V and J ends, which lost 2 bases and 6 bases, there was a span of 12 bases. CDR1 is MNHNS and CDR2 is SASEGT in the germline V gene. CDR3 sequence reads: CASSERQAGDTQYF. The CDR3 DNA reads TGTGCCAGCAGTGAACGGCAGGCAGGGGATACGCAGTATTTT.

The chain couples TRBV4-1 to TRBJ2-7; TRBD1 aligns across 8 bases. This CDR3 is built from 16 residues. J lost 1 base, V lost 0 bases, and 5 bases had no gene match. CDR1 and CDR2 (germline): MGHRA, YSYEKL. The CDR3 is CASSQDSGQGSYEQYF. DNA of the CDR3: TGCGCCAGCAGCCAAGATTCCGGACAGGGTTCCTACGAGCAGTACTTC.

This rearrangement joins TRBV6-1 to TRBJ2-5, with 8 positions matching TRBD1. The J call may not be correct, given that the DNA end is closer to TRBJ2-7. This CDR3 spans 16 amino acids. Germline values: CDR1 MNHNS, CDR2 SASEGT. The DNA for the CDR3 is TGTGCCAGCAGTGAAAAAGCCGGAACAGGGGGCTACGAGCAGTACTTC. Its translation is CASSEKAGTGGYEQYF.

This clone was detected once. This chain links TRBV28 with TRBJ2-7; TRBD2 agrees at 9 bases. Trimming at V came to 3 bases and at J to 6 bases, leaving 9 bases not matched to a gene. The CDR3 length is 15 residues. Germline V gives CDR1 MDHEN, CDR2 SYDVKM. CDR3: CASSFRGRALSEQYF. The CDR3 DNA is TGTGCCAGCAGTTTCCGCGGGAGGGCCCTCTCCGAGCAGTACTTC.

This chain uses TRBV7-9 with TRBJ2-5; 8 bases are a match to TRBD2. This CDR3 is built from 14 residues. Per the germline V gene, CDR1 is SEHNR and CDR2 is FQNEAQ (reference sequence). The ends lost 5 bases at V and 4 bases at J; junction bases unmatched: 6. CDR3 nucleotides: TGTGCCAGCAGCCGTCCGGGAGGGCTAGAGACCCAGTACTTC. Translated: CASSRPGGLETQYF. The full variable domain, with the rest looked up from reference TRBV7-9 and TRBJ2-5, is DTGVSQNPRHKITKRGQNVTFRCDPISEHNRLYWYRQTLGQGPEFLTYFQNEAQLEKSRLLSDRFSAERPKGSFSTLEIQRTEQGDSAMYLCASSRPGGLETQYFGPGTRLLVL.

The V gene is TRBV27, the J gene TRBJ2-5, with D possibly matching TRBD1 (5 bases). Germline lookup yields CDR1 MNHEY and CDR2 SMNVEV (reference sequence). CDR3 length: 14 residues. Between the trimmed V and J ends, which lost 4 bases and 4 bases, there was a span of 13 bases. The CDR3 loop is CASSSQGIGETQYF. The DNA of the CDR3 is TGTGCCAGCAGTTCTCAGGGAATCGGAGAGACCCAGTACTTC.

On this clone itself: The junction departs from germline at one end; a sequencing error may be responsible. The chain links TRBV7-9 to TRBJ2-3; TRBD2 matches 10 bases. Germline loops: CDR1 SEHNR, CDR2 FQNEAQ (reference sequence). The CDR3 covers 17 residues. The CDR3 sequence is CSSSLISTSGIADTQYF. CDR3 sequence (DNA): TGTTCCAGCAGCTTAATATCCACTAGCGGGATTGCAGATACGCAGTATTTT.

This chain connects TRBV4-1 to TRBJ2-5; 8 nucleotides match TRBD2. CDR1 MGHRA and CDR2 YSYEKL come from the germline V gene. The CDR3 spans 15 residues. V lost 2 bases and J lost 5; bases outside the gene matches: 7. CDR3 amino acids: CASSQRSGSVETQYF. CDR3 in DNA: TGCGCCAGCAGCCAACGAAGCGGGAGCGTCGAGACCCAGTACTTC.